What follows is one T cell receptor (beta chain) and its context. After removal of 4 bases from V and 3 bases from J, the junction contained 8 bases not matched to a gene. This CDR3 comprises 16 residues. Germline lookup yields CDR1 SGHDN and CDR2 FVKESK. TCRdb keeps only in-frame clones here, not all; method: immunoSEQ multiplex PCR. The sample holds 300,000 to 350,000 clones, more than 85% seen once. The data originate from a study of blood T cell repertoires in COVID-19. The chain joins TRBV14 to TRBJ1-4, with 7 bases lining up with TRBD1. The receptor was derived from a woman aged 25 to 39 who had been exposed to COVID-19. The sequenced sample consisted of PBMCs or T cells enriched from blood (not recorded which). The CDR3 sequence: CASSPTGLAANEKLFF. CDR3 bases: TGTGCCAGCAGCCCGACAGGGCTGGCGGCTAATGAAAAACTGTTTTTT.